A selection of T cell receptor beta chains follows, all from one sample in a study of neurological immune-mediated disorders. TCRdb re-called the 5' RACE reads through MiXCR, storing one row per CDR3 protein. The sample holds more than 30,000 distinct CDR3 sequences, about an eighth seen once. The specimen sequenced was PBMCs. All receptors derive from a woman aged 40 to 50 in good health. Both conserved end residues are part of each CDR3. The D gene is left open where the match is weak. Size is omitted from some rows. Given values are once, few, many or a class for expanded clones.

TRBV7-9	many	TRBJ2-1	NA	TGTGCCAGCAGTCGACGGGACGCTTCAGGCAATGAGCAGTTCTTC	CASSRRDASGNEQFF
TRBV15	many	TRBJ2-6	TRBD1	TGTGCCACCAGCAGACTTGACAGGGCCTCGAGCTCTGGGGCCAACGTCCTGACTTTC	CATSRLDRASSSGANVLTF
TRBV27	many	TRBJ2-3	NA	TGTGCCAGCAGTCCCCGCCCACGAGGAAGGACAGATACGCAGTATTTT	CASSPRPRGRTDTQYF
TRBV7-7	NA	TRBJ2-2	TRBD2	TGTGCTAGCATCTCCCTAGCGGGGTGCACGAACACCGGGGAGCTGTTTTTT	CASISLAGCTNTGELFF
TRBV7-2	many	TRBJ2-1	NA	TGTGCCAGCAGCTTGACTGACCTCAATGAGCAGTTCTTC	CASSLTDLNEQFF
TRBV4-1	many	TRBJ2-2	NA	TGCGCCAGCAGGCGGACAGTTAACACCGGGGAGCTGTTTTTT	CASRRTVNTGELFF
TRBV6-2/TRBV6-3	many	TRBJ2-5	NA	TGTGCCAGCAGACGTCCCCCCCCAGGGCGGGAGACCCAGTACTTC	CASRRPPPGRETQYF
TRBV12-3/TRBV12-4	many	TRBJ2-7	NA	TGTGCCACCCTGGGGAATGTGGGAGGTTTTTTCGAGCAGTACTTC	CATLGNVGGFFEQYF
TRBV20-1	many	TRBJ2-6	NA	TGCAGTGCCCTAAAAGCCTCTGGGGCCAACGTCCTGACTTTC	CSALKASGANVLTF
TRBV20-1	medium-sized	TRBJ2-7	NA	TGCAGTGCTAGAGGAGGAGGGTTCTCCTACGAGCAGTACTTC	CSARGGGFSYEQYF
TRBV7-2	many	TRBJ2-1	NA	TGTGCCAGCAGCTTAGATGAGCAGTTCTTC	CASSLDEQFF
TRBV20-1	many	TRBJ1-2	NA	TGCAGTGCTAGAGATCCCCCCCACTATGGCTACACCTTC	CSARDPPHYGYTF
TRBV5-5	many	TRBJ2-1	TRBD2	TGTGCCAGCAGCTTCGGCGGGAGGGCCGCAAATGAGCAGTTCTTC	CASSFGGRAANEQFF
TRBV6-1	many	TRBJ2-5	NA	TGTGCCAGCAGTGCTTCATTGTACCAAGAGACCCAGTACTTC	CASSASLYQETQYF
TRBV12-3/TRBV12-4	many	TRBJ1-2	NA	TGTGCCAGCAGTTTATCCCAGCCCGGCTATGGCTACACCTTC	CASSLSQPGYGYTF
TRBV6-5	many	TRBJ2-3	NA	TGTGCCAGCAGTTACTCCCGACTGCCTAGTACGCAGTATTTT	CASSYSRLPSTQYF
TRBV20-1	many	TRBJ2-7	NA	TGCAGTGCTACCCATACCCAACTTCGGACAGGGACTACCTACGAGCAGTACTTC	CSATHTQLRTGTTYEQYF
TRBV29-1	NA	TRBJ1-2	TRBD1	TGCAGCGTCCTGGGACAGAGAGACTATGGCTACACCTTC	CSVLGQRDYGYTF
TRBV6-1	many	TRBJ1-1	NA	TGTGCCAGCAGTGGTATAATGAACACTGAAGCTTTCTTT	CASSGIMNTEAFF
TRBV19	many	TRBJ2-6	NA	TGTGCCAGTAGTATACGCTCTGGGGCCAACGTCCTGACTTTC	CASSIRSGANVLTF
TRBV13	many	TRBJ2-3	TRBD1	TGTGCCAGCAGCTTAGGGGACAGGGCAGATACGCAGTATTTT	CASSLGDRADTQYF
TRBV10-3	many	TRBJ1-1	NA	TGTGCCATCAGTGGCGGACTCCGGGGGGCTAACACTGAAGCTTTCTTT	CAISGGLRGANTEAFF
TRBV4-2	many	TRBJ2-5	TRBD2	TGTGCCAGCAGCCAAGGTCTAGCGGGGGGCGGGGAGACCCAGTACTTC	CASSQGLAGGGETQYF
TRBV20-1	many	TRBJ2-7	NA	TGCAGTGCCACGGCCAAGCGCGTCTACGAGCAGTACTTC	CSATAKRVYEQYF
TRBV20-1	many	TRBJ2-7	NA	TGCAGTGCTAGTGGGGCCGCACCTCGGGACGAGCAGTACTTC	CSASGAAPRDEQYF
TRBV20-1	many	TRBJ2-2	NA	TGCAGTGCCCCCCGCCCCGAGGGCAGGGAGCTGTTTTTT	CSAPRPEGRELFF
TRBV11-3	many	TRBJ2-1	NA	TGTGCCAGCAGCTTAGAATTGGGTGTTTCAAGCTACAATGAGCAGTTCTTC	CASSLELGVSSYNEQFF
TRBV5-1	many	TRBJ2-7	TRBD1	TGCGCCAGCAGAACCCCCGGGACAGGGGCCTACGAGCAGTACTTC	CASRTPGTGAYEQYF
TRBV7-9	NA	TRBJ2-7	NA	TGTTCCAGCAGTCGGGATAGCTACTCCTACGAGCAGTACTTC	CSSSRDSYSYEQYF
TRBV11-2	many	TRBJ1-2	TRBD1	TGTGCCAGCAGCTCCGGGACAGGGGATTTCTATGGCTACACCTTC	CASSSGTGDFYGYTF
TRBV4-2	many	TRBJ2-2	TRBD2	TGTGCCAGCAGCCAAGGATTGGGACTAGCGGGACCAGGGGACACCGGGGAGCTGTTTTTT	CASSQGLGLAGPGDTGELFF
TRBV7-2	many	TRBJ2-5	TRBD1	TGTGCCAACAGCTTAGCCAGGGGGCAAGAGACCCAGTACTTC	CANSLARGQETQYF